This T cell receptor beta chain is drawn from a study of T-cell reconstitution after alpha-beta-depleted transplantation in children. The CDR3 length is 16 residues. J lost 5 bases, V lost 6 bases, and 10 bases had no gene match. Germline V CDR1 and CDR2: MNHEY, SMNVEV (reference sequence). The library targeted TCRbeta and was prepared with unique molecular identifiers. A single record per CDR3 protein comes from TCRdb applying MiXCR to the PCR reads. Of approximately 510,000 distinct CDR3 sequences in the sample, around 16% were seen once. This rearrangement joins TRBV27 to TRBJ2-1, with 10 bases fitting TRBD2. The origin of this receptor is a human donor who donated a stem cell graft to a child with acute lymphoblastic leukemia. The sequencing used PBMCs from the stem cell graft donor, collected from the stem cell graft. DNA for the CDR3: TGTGCCAGCAGCCTAATAGCGGGAGGCCTCAACAATGAGCAGTTCTTC. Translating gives CASSLIAGGLNNEQFF.